What follows is one T cell receptor beta chain and its context. This clonotype was observed at least ten times. The antigen it recognizes is unknown. Base qualities are missing; no much larger clone stands one base away. These data come from a study of neurological immune-mediated disorders (dated by TCRdb to between 2018 and 2021). About the study as a whole: Using UMI-based sequencing, the study compared peripheral blood TCR-beta repertoires from patients with HTLV-I-associated myelopathy (HAM/TSP), patients with multiple sclerosis, and healthy controls. Alongside PBMC samples, the set of around 99 TCR-beta libraries contained longitudinal samples, technical triplicates, and paired CD4+ and CD8+ T-cell subsets that had been sorted. The cohort comprised 68 subjects: roughly 14 HAM/TSP patients, approximately 34 multiple sclerosis patients and about 20 healthy controls. Broad study findings and their caveats: No identical CDR3 amino acid sequences were found to be shared among expanded clones across subjects, suggesting that TCR-beta repertoires were private in all groups. The highest TCR clonal expansion was observed in HAM/TSP patients, whereas the lowest was observed in MS patients, even when compared with healthy controls.

Blood bank volunteers in Maryland, USA served as the healthy controls. Sorted-subset TCR libraries were prepared from under 1.1 million sorted CD4+ or CD8+ T cells. Peripheral blood was subjected to Ficoll-Hypaque density gradient centrifugation to isolate PBMCs, which were then cryopreserved in liquid nitrogen. The study also sequenced paired sorted CD4+ and CD8+ subsets from healthy controls, HAM/TSP patients and MS patients. cDNA synthesis used template-switch 5'RACE with a primer carrying a 10-nucleotide random unique molecular identifier tagging each TCR transcript. Every sequencing run covered 15-18 subjects and yielded more than 170 million TCR-beta sequences. The RNeasy kit was used for extraction of total RNA. TCR-beta VDJ regions were amplified with primers for the TCR constant region and the 5'RACE anchor, using the KAPA Real-time Library Amplification kit. Sample indexes and Illumina adaptors were added in a first PCR, and a second PCR then increased library yield. After Ampure bead purification, the roughly 650 bp TCR product was size-selected on a 2% E-gel SizeSelection system. Before pooling, library quality was checked on a Bioanalyzer, concentration was measured with Qubit, and libraries were quantified with the Kapa Library Quantification kit. An Illumina HiSeq 2500 sequenced the libraries paired-end 2 x 150 bp. To increase sequence diversity, roughly 24-32% phiX was spiked into each library pool. Per the authors' processing: The UMI-based MiGEC pipeline processed quality-filtered reads and removed over 75% of raw TCR sequences during error correction. IMGT germline references were used for alignment of VDJ genes, and clonotypes were defined by a unique CDR3 amino acid sequence together with V-J genes. Clonal expansion, Shannon diversity and CDR3 relatedness (CalcPairwiseDistances, ClusterSamples) were evaluated with VDJtools, and phylogenetic trees were built with CLCbio workbench. A clone was classed as expanded if it had 8 or more unique UMIs, a cutoff based on coefficient-of-variation modelling across technical triplicates. TCRdb reworked the public reads: Q25 trimming with fastp, MiXCR clone assembly, productive beta chains retained. Identical CDR3 protein sequences are pooled into one entry, listed with their most common genes and DNA. The V and J calls shown here were made by TCRdb, not taken from the authors' results. Present in this sample are some 30,000 distinct CDR3 sequences, around 5.9% of which were seen just once. The ten largest clonotypes hold around 2.1% of the sample.

V gives up 1 base and J gives up 0 bases, and the segment between their germline ends measures 16 bases. Including the terminal cysteine and phenylalanine, the CDR3 comprises 17 residues. The sequence is cut down to CDR3 DNA, 51 bases in frame from base 1. Looking up the germline V gene yields CDR1 LGHNA and CDR2 YNFKEQ. Sequencing was carried out using CD4+ T cells from blood. The sequence was collected from a woman aged 45-59 years in good health. This chain joins TRBV4-2 to TRBJ2-7; TRBD1 is a possible D gene, resting on 5 matching bases. The DNA sequence is TGTGCCAGCAGCCAAGTTAAACAGGCATCTTTCTCCTACGAGCAGTACTTC. Translation gives CASSQVKQASFSYEQYF.